This T cell receptor (beta chain) was recorded in a study of PD-1 blockade in mismatch repair-deficient tumors. Overall study: Patients had around 11 mismatch repair-deficient cancer types and were previously treated and progressing.

A note on this clone: Its antigen is as yet unknown.

TCRdb's copy holds only in-frame clones and misses some; the assay was immunoSEQ multiplex PCR. The profile shows about 49,000 clones, around 77% of them singletons. Notes on the study in general: Tumor-resident clones, often absent from pretreatment blood, expanded after pembrolizumab and then contracted.

Every patient had mismatch repair deficiency by PCR or immunohistochemistry. Germline CDR1 is KGHSH and CDR2 is LQKENI. The ends were cut back, 5 bases at V and 4 bases at J, with 14 bases in the middle. This CDR3 is 15 amino acids long. This chain joins TRBV18 and TRBJ2-2; D uncertain. This specimen consisted of PBMCs, obtained before pembrolizumab treatment. This TCR derives from an adult with mismatch repair-deficient cancer. The CDR3 DNA sequence: TGTGCCAGCTCATACCAGGACGGTAGCACCGGGGAGCTGTTTTTT. Its protein product is CASSYQDGSTGELFF.